One sample yielded the 24 T cell receptor beta chains listed below, sequenced in a study of beta chain features in type 1 diabetes. Notes on the study in general: Among all four CD4+ subsets, Type 1 diabetes patients had TCRB CDR3s that were moderately but significantly shorter.

Reverse transcription of all isolated RNA meant that expressed TCRB transcripts were sequenced. Produced via immunoSEQ multiplex PCR; TCRdb's table is partial and in-frame only. Seen here are approximately 280,000 clones, about 15% observed once, and the top ten hold 0.015% to 0.019%. Their antigens are not known. The sequenced sample was naive CD4+ T cells from blood. These receptor sequences come from a man aged 18 to 29 with type 1 diabetes.

Only a few counts were recorded for this clone. The V gene is TRBV30, the J gene TRBJ2-5, with D maybe TRBD1 (6 bases). This CDR3 has 15 amino acids. The V and J ends lost 4 bases and 1 base respectively, with 16 bases between them. Germline CDR1 and CDR2: GTSNPN and SVGIG (reference sequence). CDR3 sequence: CAWKLQGLIQETQYF. The CDR3 coding sequence is TGTGCCTGGAAACTACAGGGCCTGATCCAAGAGACCCAGTACTTC.

This clone was seen a handful of times. The chain links TRBV29-1 to TRBJ1-2; weak D call: TRBD1 (6 bases). Deletions cut 4 bases from V and 3 bases from J, with 9 bases between. Germline V gene lookup returns CDR1 SQVTM and CDR2 ANQGSEA. The CDR3 loop spans 12 amino acids. The CDR3 DNA is TGCAGCGTTGTGTACAGGGACTATGGCTACACCTTC. This encodes CSVVYRDYGYTF.

There are a few counts of this clone. V and J are TRBV7-6 and TRBJ2-2; the match to TRBD2 covers 12 bases. This CDR3 region has 20 residues. The J segment lost 9 bases and the V segment lost 1 base, leaving 18 bases of the junction unmatched. Germline V gene sequence: CDR1 SGHVS, CDR2 FNYEAQ. The CDR3 bases are TGTGCCAGCAGCTTAGTTGGGACTAGCGGGTCTTCGACCCAGACCCGGGAGCTGTTTTTT. This gives the protein CASSLVGTSGSSTQTRELFF.

The chain couples TRBV19 to TRBJ1-2; 7 bases are a match to TRBD1. Germline CDR1 LNHDA, CDR2 SQIVND (reference sequence). This CDR3 is 14 amino acids long. With 6 bases clipped from V and 8 bases from J, the junction kept 12 bases outside the gene matches. Here the CDR3 DNA reads TGTGCCAGTAGCGATCCTGGGACAGCCCCCGGCTACACCTTC. As protein: CASSDPGTAPGYTF.

In this sample, this clone turned up a few times. The chain carries TRBV27 and TRBJ2-1; TRBD2 matches 8 bases. Germline CDR1 is MNHEY and CDR2 is SMNVEV (reference sequence). V was clipped by 6 bases and J by 7 bases; unmatched bases: 11. The CDR3 length is 15 residues. CDR3 sequence reads: CASSPYGGGRNEQFF. In nucleotides, the CDR3 is TGTGCCAGCAGCCCCTACGGGGGGGGCCGGAATGAGCAGTTCTTC.

This clone was seen more than once but under ten times. The genes are TRBV4-3 and TRBJ1-4; tentatively, D is TRBD1 (6 bases). This CDR3 has 16 amino acids. Trimming shortened V by 4 bases and J by 8 bases, and 20 bases separated the two germline ends. Germline assignment: CDR1 LGHNA and CDR2 YSLEER. In DNA form, the CDR3 reads TGCGCCAGCAGCCCAGTCAACTCCCGGACAGACGAAAAACTGTTTTTT. It is translated as CASSPVNSRTDEKLFF.

V is TRBV30 and J is TRBJ2-2, with D perhaps TRBD2 (6 bases). V dropped 3 bases and J dropped 2 bases, with 10 bases sitting between them. The CDR3 is 14 residues long. CDR1 is GTSNPN, CDR2 SVGIG, per germline (reference sequence). In DNA form, the CDR3 reads TGTGCCTGGAGATCCGGGAGCAACACCGGGGAGCTGTTTTTT. Translated, it gives CAWRSGSNTGELFF.

The rearrangement uses TRBV27 and TRBJ2-7; 9 bases fit TRBD2. Germline V gene data show CDR1 as MNHEY and CDR2 as SMNVEV (reference sequence). J was trimmed by 3 bases and V by 0 bases; bases with no gene match: 9. The CDR3 contains 17 residues. DNA of the CDR3: TGTGCCAGCAGTTTATCCCAAGAGCGGGGGGCCTTCTACGAGCAGTACTTC. This gives the protein CASSLSQERGAFYEQYF.

This chain links TRBV10-2 with TRBJ2-7; TRBD1 agrees at 12 bases. The germline CDR1 and CDR2 sequences are WSHSY and SAAADI. The V segment lost 5 bases and the J segment 8 bases; nucleotides outside the gene matches: 4. The CDR3 length is 13 residues. The CDR3 sequence: CASSSGTGGQQYF. The CDR3 nucleotides read TGCGCCAGCAGTTCCGGGACAGGGGGCCAGCAGTACTTC.

The chain uses TRBV7-8 and TRBJ2-3; D is uncertain. Between the trimmed V and J ends, which lost 5 bases and 2 bases, there was a span of 17 bases. CDR3 length: 16 amino acids. The germline CDR1 and CDR2 sequences are SGHVS and FQNEAQ. The chain's CDR3 is CASSPKRPFYTDTQYF. In DNA form, the CDR3 reads TGTGCCAGCAGCCCGAAGCGACCATTCTACACAGATACGCAGTATTTT.

This clone was seen a few times. The V and J genes are TRBV19 and TRBJ2-7; D perhaps matches TRBD1 (6 bases). Germline V CDR1 and CDR2: LNHDA, SQIVND (reference sequence). The CDR3 is 17 amino acids. V lost 4 bases, J lost 2 bases, and 21 bases lay in between. The CDR3 sequence is CASSTYGSGHDTYEQYF. Written as DNA, the CDR3 is TGTGCCAGTAGTACATACGGCTCGGGACATGACACCTACGAGCAGTACTTC.

This clone has just a few counts. This rearrangement joins TRBV5-5 to TRBJ2-2, with D perhaps TRBD2 (6 bases). The V end was cut by 4 bases, the J end by 0 bases, with 10 bases between. This CDR3 region has 15 residues. Germline V gene data show CDR1 as SGHKS and CDR2 as YYEKEE (reference sequence). The CDR3 spells CASSAAGTNTGELFF. The CDR3 coding sequence is TGTGCCAGCAGCGCCGCGGGGACGAACACCGGGGAGCTGTTTTTT.

This clone was found a few times. The chain uses TRBV28 and TRBJ2-2, with 14 nucleotides matching TRBD2. The V gene's germline CDR1 is MDHEN and CDR2 SYDVKM. The length of the CDR3 is 19 residues. V lost 6 bases, J lost 0 bases, and 9 bases stayed unmatched. The CDR3 spells CASSFGLAGGQPNTGELFF. The CDR3 bases are TGTGCCAGCAGCTTCGGACTAGCGGGGGGTCAGCCGAACACCGGGGAGCTGTTTTTT.

The chain carries TRBV5-4 and TRBJ2-3, with TRBD2 matching over 8 bases. CDR1 and CDR2 (germline): SGHNT, YYREEE (reference sequence). J lost 6 bases, V lost 3 bases, and 6 bases had no gene match. CDR3 length: 14 residues. The CDR3 coding sequence is TGTGCCAGCAGCTCGGGACTAGGAGGGGATACGCAGTATTTT. Translated, it gives CASSSGLGGDTQYF.

The chain joins TRBV7-2 to TRBJ1-1, with D tentatively TRBD1 (6 bases). V was cut by 7 bases and J by 7 bases, with 16 bases left in between. The CDR3 is 13 residues long. Germline V gene lookup returns CDR1 SGHTA and CDR2 FQGNSA. In DNA, the CDR3 is TGTGCCAGCACCCAACAGGGACCCGATGAAGCTTTCTTT. Encoded protein: CASTQQGPDEAFF.

CDR3 nucleotide sequence: TGTGCCAGCAGTTTCCTAGCGGGAGCTGGCGAGCAGTACTTC. Its protein product is CASSFLAGAGEQYF. The chain recombines TRBV28 with TRBJ2-7; the match to TRBD2 covers 10 bases. Per germline, CDR1 MDHEN and CDR2 SYDVKM. The ends lost 3 bases at V and 6 bases at J; junction bases unmatched: 5. CDR3 size: 14 residues.

J is TRBJ2-3 and V is TRBV30; the match to TRBD1 covers 7 bases. CDR3 length equals 14 residues. Germline-derived CDR1 and CDR2 are GTSNPN and SVGIG (reference sequence). Unmatched junction bases numbered 8, after V lost 4 bases and J lost 4 bases. The DNA for the CDR3 is TGTGCCTGGACTCGACAGGGTTTAGCAGATACGCAGTATTTT. This codes for CAWTRQGLADTQYF.

This clone was observed a few times. V is TRBV11-2 and J is TRBJ2-2; TRBD1 aligns across 9 bases. This CDR3 contains 14 residues. The V gene end was trimmed by 5 bases and the J gene end by 7 bases; junction bases not matched to a gene: 5. The germline CDR1 and CDR2 sequences are SGHAT and FQNNGV. CDR3: CASSVQGAGGELFF. For the CDR3, the DNA is TGTGCCAGCAGCGTACAGGGGGCGGGCGGGGAGCTGTTTTTT. The entire variable domain, with the rest obtained from reference TRBV11-2 and TRBJ2-2, is as follows: EAGVAQSPRYKIIEKRQSVAFWCNPISGHATLYWYQQILGQGPKLLIQFQNNGVVDDSQLPKDRFSAERLKGVDSTLKIQPAKLEDSAVYLCASSVQGAGGELFFGEGSRLTVL.

This clone was observed a few times. The chain links TRBV7-2 to TRBJ1-5, with a weak D call TRBD1 (6 bases). V lost 2 bases and J 8 bases, leaving 16 bases between the germline ends. CDR3 length equals 15 residues. Germline CDR1 reads SGHTA; CDR2 reads FQGNSA. The CDR3 DNA sequence: TGTGCCAGCAGCTTAAGGTCTAGGGGGTTGGAGCCCCAGCATTTT. Translating it yields CASSLRSRGLEPQHF. The whole variable domain, filled in from reference TRBV7-2 and TRBJ1-5, reads GAGVSQSPSNKVTEKGKDVELRCDPISGHTALYWYRQSLGQGLEFLIYFQGNSAPDKSGLPSDRFSAERTGGSVSTLTIQRTQQEDSAVYLCASSLRSRGLEPQHFGDGTRLSIL.

This clone was detected a few times. J is TRBJ1-2 and V is TRBV7-9; D possibly corresponds to TRBD1 (6 bases). With 1 base removed from V and 7 bases from J, the gap between germline ends came to 22 bases. CDR1 is SEHNR, CDR2 FQNEAQ, per germline (reference sequence). The CDR3 spans 17 residues. CDR3 protein: CASSLELGFRGFGGYTF. As DNA, the CDR3 is TGTGCCAGCAGCTTAGAGCTAGGATTCAGGGGTTTCGGTGGCTACACCTTC.

The chain combines TRBV19 with TRBJ2-1, with 9 bases fitting TRBD2. The CDR3 spans 19 residues. The V gene's germline CDR1 is LNHDA and CDR2 SQIVND (reference sequence). The junction had 11 bases not matched to a gene; V was cut back by 0 bases and J by 2 bases. The chain's CDR3 is CASSIEQRGVLKAYNEQFF. The CDR3 region has the DNA TGTGCCAGTAGTATAGAACAGCGGGGGGTACTAAAAGCCTACAATGAGCAGTTCTTC.

This clone has only one observation. V and J are TRBV28 and TRBJ2-7; 7 bases fit TRBD1. The CDR3 is 18 amino acids. V dropped 7 bases and J dropped 6; count of bases not matched to a gene: 24. Germline V lookup: CDR1 MDHEN, CDR2 SYDVKM. The CDR3 loop is CASTGTEGGMRYLGEQYF. Here the CDR3 DNA reads TGTGCCAGCACTGGGACAGAGGGTGGAATGCGTTATCTTGGCGAGCAGTACTTC. The whole variable domain, filled in from reference TRBV28 and TRBJ2-7, reads DVKVTQSSRYLVKRTGEKVFLECVQDMDHENMFWYRQDPGLGLRLIYFSYDVKMKEKGDIPEGYSVSREKKERFSLILESASTNQTSMYLCASTGTEGGMRYLGEQYFGPGTRLTVT.

This clone was found a few times. The V call is TRBV2, the J call TRBJ2-2; D might be TRBD2 (6 bases). The CDR3 loop spans 14 amino acids. With 6 bases removed from V and 5 bases from J, the gap between germline ends came to 13 bases. CDR1 and CDR2 (germline): SNHLY, FYNNEI. The CDR3 DNA reads as TGTGCCAGCAGCGTTAGCGGCAGTACCGGGGAGCTGTTTTTT. Its protein is CASSVSGSTGELFF.

The sample holds a few counts of this clone. The V and J genes are TRBV4-3 and TRBJ1-3, with D uncertain. Looked up from germline, CDR1 is LGHNA and CDR2 is YSLEER. The CDR3 has 13 residues. Trimming took off 0 bases at V and 9 bases at J, with 9 bases between the two ends. CDR3 region: CASSQEKFSTIYF. CDR3 DNA sequence: TGCGCCAGCAGCCAAGAAAAGTTCAGCACCATATATTTT.